This T cell receptor (beta chain) was sequenced for a study of CD8 T cells in ankylosing spondylitis. Overall study results and limits: Previous work reported some of these motif variants in the synovial fluid and blood of reactive arthritis.

This clonotype has more than one count but fewer than ten. Its antigen is unidentified. This CDR3 has 13 residues. V lost 3 bases to trimming and J lost 5 bases, with 11 bases between them. Germline V gene data show CDR1 as SGHNT and CDR2 as YYREEE (reference sequence). MiXCR, applied by TCRdb to the 5' RACE reads, yields one record per CDR3 protein. The sample contains a few hundred thousand distinct CDR3 sequences, roughly 20% of which appear only once. The sample was blood, either unsorted or a sorted T cell fraction (not recorded which). This clonotype was sampled from a female donor with ankylosing spondylitis or in good health (not recorded which). The chain links TRBV5-4 to TRBJ2-5; D is unresolved. CDR3 in amino acids: CASSSPRSETQYF. The CDR3 coding sequence is TGTGCCAGCAGCTCTCCCCGGTCGGAGACCCAGTACTTC.